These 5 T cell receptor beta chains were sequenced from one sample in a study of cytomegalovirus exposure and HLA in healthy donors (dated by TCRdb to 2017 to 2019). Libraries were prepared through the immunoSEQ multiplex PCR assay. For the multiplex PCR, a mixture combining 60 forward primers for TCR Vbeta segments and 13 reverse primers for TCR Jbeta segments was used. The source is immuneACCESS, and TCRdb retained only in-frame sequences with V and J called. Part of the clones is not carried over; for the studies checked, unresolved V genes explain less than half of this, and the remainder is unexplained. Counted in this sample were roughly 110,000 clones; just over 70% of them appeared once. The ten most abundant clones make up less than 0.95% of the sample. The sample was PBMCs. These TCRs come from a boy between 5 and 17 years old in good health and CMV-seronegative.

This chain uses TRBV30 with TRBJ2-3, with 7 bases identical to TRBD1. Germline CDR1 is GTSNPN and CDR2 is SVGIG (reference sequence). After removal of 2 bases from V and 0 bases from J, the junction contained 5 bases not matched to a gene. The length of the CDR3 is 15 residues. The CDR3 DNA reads TGTGCCTGGAGTCATGGGACAGCTAGCACAGATACGCAGTATTTT. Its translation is CAWSHGTASTDTQYF.

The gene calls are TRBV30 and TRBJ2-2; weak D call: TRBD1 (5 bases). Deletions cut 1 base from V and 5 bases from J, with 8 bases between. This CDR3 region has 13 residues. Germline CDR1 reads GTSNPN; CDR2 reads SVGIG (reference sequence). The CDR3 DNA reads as TGTGCCTGGAGTGGCAGGGAAACCGGGGAGCTGTTTTTT. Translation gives CAWSGRETGELFF.

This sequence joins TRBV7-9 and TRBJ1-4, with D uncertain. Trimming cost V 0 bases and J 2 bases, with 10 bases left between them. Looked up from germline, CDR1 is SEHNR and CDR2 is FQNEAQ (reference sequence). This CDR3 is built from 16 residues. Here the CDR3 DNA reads TGTGCCAGCAGCTTAGCCCCGGGTGTGACTAATGAAAAACTGTTTTTT. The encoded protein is CASSLAPGVTNEKLFF.

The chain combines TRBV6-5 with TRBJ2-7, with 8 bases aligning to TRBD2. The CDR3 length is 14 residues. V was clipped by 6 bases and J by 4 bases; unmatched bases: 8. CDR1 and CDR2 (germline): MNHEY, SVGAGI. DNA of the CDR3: TGTGCCAGCAGACCACAGCGGGGGCCTTACGAGCAGTACTTC. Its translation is CASRPQRGPYEQYF.

The CDR3 DNA sequence: TGTGCCATCAGAAGGACTAGTTTGGGGAATGGTGAGCAGTTCTTC. It translates to CAIRRTSLGNGEQFF. The rearrangement uses TRBV10-3 and TRBJ2-1; TRBD2 matches 7 bases. J gave up 9 bases and V 6 bases, and 14 bases lay outside the gene matches. In germline, CDR1 is ENHRY, CDR2 SYGVKD. This CDR3 has 15 residues.